This T cell receptor (beta chain) is drawn from a study of CD8 T cells in Susac syndrome. J lost 5 bases, V lost 3 bases, and 6 bases had no gene match. This CDR3 is 15 amino acids long. Germline values: CDR1 ENHRY, CDR2 SYGVKD. With random hexamers, reverse transcription was performed on roughly 0.45 to 1 ug of RNA. Each CDR3 protein is one row after TCRdb ran MiXCR on the immunoSEQ multiplex PCR reads. The profile shows some 260,000 distinct CDR3 sequences, 85% to 95% of them singletons. Sequencing targeted TCR beta in T cells from blood (CD8+ and CD4+). In the multiple sclerosis control group, patients were treatment-naive and had stable or active relapsing-remitting disease.

Sequences were obtained from CD4+ T cells from PBMCs. This chain uses TRBV10-3 with TRBJ2-1; TRBD2 agrees at 8 bases. The origin of this receptor is a human donor with multiple sclerosis. CDR3 DNA: TGTGCCATCAGTGAACCGGGGGGGCCGAACAATGAGCAGTTCTTC. It translates to CAISEPGGPNNEQFF.